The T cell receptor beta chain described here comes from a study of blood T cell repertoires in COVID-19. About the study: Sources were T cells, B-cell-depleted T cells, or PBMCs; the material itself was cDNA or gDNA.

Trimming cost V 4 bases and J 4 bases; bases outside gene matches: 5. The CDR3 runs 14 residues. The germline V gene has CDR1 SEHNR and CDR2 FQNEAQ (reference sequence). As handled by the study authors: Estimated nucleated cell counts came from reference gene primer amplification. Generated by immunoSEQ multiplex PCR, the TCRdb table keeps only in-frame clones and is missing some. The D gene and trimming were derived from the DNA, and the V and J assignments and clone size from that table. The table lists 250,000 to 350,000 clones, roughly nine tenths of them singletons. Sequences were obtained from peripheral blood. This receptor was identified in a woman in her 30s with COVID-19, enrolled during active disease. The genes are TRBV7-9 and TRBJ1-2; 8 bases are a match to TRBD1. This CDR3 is CASSSGQGGYGYTF. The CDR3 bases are TGTGCCAGCAGCTCAGGACAGGGAGGCTATGGCTACACCTTC. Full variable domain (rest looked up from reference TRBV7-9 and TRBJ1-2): DTGVSQNPRHKITKRGQNVTFRCDPISEHNRLYWYRQTLGQGPEFLTYFQNEAQLEKSRLLSDRFSAERPKGSFSTLEIQRTEQGDSAMYLCASSSGQGGYGYTFGSGTRLTVV.